A selection of T cell receptor beta chains follows, all from one sample in a study of CD8 T cells in Susac syndrome. Via MiXCR, TCRdb re-called the immunoSEQ multiplex PCR reads, giving one row per CDR3 protein. This sample has about 160,000 distinct CDR3 sequences, with approximately 94% found just once. The material sequenced was CD4+ T cells from PBMCs. These receptors all stem from a human donor with multiple sclerosis. The CDR3 runs from the conserved cysteine through the conserved F or W. The D gene is left open where the match is weak.

NA,TRBV20-1,CSVHRAPYGYTF
NA,TRBV27,CASSFLSQETQYF
TRBD2,TRBV20-1,CSAGTSGSETQYF
NA,TRBV20-1,CSSKRTENNEQFF
TRBD2,TRBV6-2/TRBV6-3,CASSPIAGGRLSSYNEQFF
NA,TRBV24-1,CATSDFSEGTSSDYGYTF
TRBD1,TRBV27,CASSPRTGEQFF
NA,TRBV7-9,CASTGGGEQYF
TRBD1,TRBV12-3/TRBV12-4,CASNTHRGSQYF
TRBD1,TRBV20-1,CSASSGTGARGYTF
NA,TRBV30,CAWSIRQLSEKLFF
TRBD2,TRBV18,CASSPRMASGRAGGNEQFF
NA,TRBV18,CASSPMGVETGELFF
NA,TRBV20-1,CSARQDEKLFF
TRBD1,TRBV29-1,CSVEDGRTGGYEQYF
NA,TRBV6-5,CASSGNRRWTEAFF
NA,TRBV4-3,CASSQLSGTNEKLFF
NA,TRBV5-1,CASSLGSVVNEQFF
NA,TRBV24-1,CATSDLGAGKEGEQYF
TRBD1,TRBV29-1,CSGYRGSGTEAFF
TRBD1,TRBV5-1,CASSLEQGAFYGYTF
NA,TRBV30,CAWSLKATYEQYF
NA,TRBV7-2,CASSSNGVSETQYF
NA,TRBV2,CASTTERAAEGTQYF
TRBD2,TRBV3-1,CASSQLAGGPPGELFF